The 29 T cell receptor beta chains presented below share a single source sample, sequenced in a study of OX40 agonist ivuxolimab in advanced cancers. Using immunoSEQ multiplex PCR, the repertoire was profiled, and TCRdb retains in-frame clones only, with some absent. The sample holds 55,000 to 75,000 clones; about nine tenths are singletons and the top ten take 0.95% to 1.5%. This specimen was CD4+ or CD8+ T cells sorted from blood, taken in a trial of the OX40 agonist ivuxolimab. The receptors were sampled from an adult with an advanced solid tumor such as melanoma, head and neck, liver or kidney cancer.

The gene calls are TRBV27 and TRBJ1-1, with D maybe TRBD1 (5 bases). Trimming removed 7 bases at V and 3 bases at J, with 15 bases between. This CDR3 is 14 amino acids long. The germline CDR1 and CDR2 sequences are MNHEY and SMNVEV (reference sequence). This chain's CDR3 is CASTGHSPDTEAFF. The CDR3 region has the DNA TGTGCCAGCACCGGACATTCGCCCGACACTGAAGCTTTCTTT.

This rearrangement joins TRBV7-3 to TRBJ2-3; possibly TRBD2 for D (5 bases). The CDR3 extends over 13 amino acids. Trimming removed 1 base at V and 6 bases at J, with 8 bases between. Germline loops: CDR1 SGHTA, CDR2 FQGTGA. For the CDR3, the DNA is TGTGCCAGCAGCTTAAATTCGGGGGATACGCAGTATTTT. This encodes CASSLNSGDTQYF.

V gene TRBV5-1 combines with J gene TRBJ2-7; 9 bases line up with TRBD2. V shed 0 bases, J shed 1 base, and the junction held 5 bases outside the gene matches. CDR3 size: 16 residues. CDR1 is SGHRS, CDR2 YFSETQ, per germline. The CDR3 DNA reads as TGCGCCAGCAGCTTGGGGAATAGCGGGGGTTCCTACGAGCAGTACTTC. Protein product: CASSLGNSGGSYEQYF.

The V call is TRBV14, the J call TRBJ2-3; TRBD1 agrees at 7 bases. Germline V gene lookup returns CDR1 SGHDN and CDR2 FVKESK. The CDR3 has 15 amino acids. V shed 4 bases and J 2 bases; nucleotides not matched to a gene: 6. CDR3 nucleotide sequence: TGTGCCAGCAGCCTCCGACAGGGTCACACAGATACGCAGTATTTT. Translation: CASSLRQGHTDTQYF.

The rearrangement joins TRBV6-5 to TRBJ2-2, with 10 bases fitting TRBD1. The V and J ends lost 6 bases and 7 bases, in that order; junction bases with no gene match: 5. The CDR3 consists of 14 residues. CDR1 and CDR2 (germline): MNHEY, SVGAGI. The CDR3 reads CASRRQGAYGELFF. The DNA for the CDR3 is TGTGCCAGCAGGCGACAGGGGGCGTACGGGGAGCTGTTTTTT.

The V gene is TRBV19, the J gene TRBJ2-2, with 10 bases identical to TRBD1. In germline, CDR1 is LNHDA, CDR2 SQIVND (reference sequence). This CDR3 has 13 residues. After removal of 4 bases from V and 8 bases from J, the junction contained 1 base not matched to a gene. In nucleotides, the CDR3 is TGTGCCAGTAGTAGGGGACAGGGGGGGGAGCTGTTTTTT. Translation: CASSRGQGGELFF.

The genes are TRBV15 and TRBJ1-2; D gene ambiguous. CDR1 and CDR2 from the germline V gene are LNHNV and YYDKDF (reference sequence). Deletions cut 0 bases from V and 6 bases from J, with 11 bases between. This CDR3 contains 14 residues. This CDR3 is CATSRDVGVHGYTF. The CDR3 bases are TGTGCCACCAGCAGAGATGTAGGTGTTCATGGCTACACCTTC. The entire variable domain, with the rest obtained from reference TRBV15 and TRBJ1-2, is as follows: DAMVIQNPRYQVTQFGKPVTLSCSQTLNHNVMYWYQQKSSQAPKLLFHYYDKDFNNEADTPDNFQSRRPNTSFCFLDIRSPGLGDTAMYLCATSRDVGVHGYTFGSGTRLTVV.

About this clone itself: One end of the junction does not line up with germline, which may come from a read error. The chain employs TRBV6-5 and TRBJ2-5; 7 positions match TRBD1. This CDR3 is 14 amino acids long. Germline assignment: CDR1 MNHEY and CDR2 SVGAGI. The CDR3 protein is CACRKDRAWETQYF. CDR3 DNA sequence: TGTGCCTGCAGAAAAGACAGGGCGTGGGAGACCCAGTACTTC.

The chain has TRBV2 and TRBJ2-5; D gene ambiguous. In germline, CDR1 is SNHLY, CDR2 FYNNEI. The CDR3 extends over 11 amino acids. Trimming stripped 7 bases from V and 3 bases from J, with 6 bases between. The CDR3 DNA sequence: TGTGCCAGCAAGCGCGAAGAGACCCAGTACTTC. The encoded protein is CASKREETQYF.

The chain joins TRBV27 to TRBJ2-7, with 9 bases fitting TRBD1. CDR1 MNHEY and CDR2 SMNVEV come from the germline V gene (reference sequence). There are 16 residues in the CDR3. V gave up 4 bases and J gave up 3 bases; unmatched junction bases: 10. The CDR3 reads CASSSLGTGLNYEQYF. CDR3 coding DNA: TGTGCCAGCAGTTCCCTCGGGACAGGGCTTAACTACGAGCAGTACTTC.

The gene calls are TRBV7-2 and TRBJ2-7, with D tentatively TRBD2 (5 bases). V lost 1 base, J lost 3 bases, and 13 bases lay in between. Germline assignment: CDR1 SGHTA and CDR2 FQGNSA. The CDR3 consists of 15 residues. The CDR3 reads CASSLVGGSNYEQYF. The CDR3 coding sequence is TGTGCCAGCAGCTTAGTTGGAGGCTCGAACTACGAGCAGTACTTC. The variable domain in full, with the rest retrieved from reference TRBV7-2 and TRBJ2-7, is GAGVSQSPSNKVTEKGKDVELRCDPISGHTALYWYRQSLGQGLEFLIYFQGNSAPDKSGLPSDRFSAERTGGSVSTLTIQRTQQEDSAVYLCASSLVGGSNYEQYFGPGTRLTVT.

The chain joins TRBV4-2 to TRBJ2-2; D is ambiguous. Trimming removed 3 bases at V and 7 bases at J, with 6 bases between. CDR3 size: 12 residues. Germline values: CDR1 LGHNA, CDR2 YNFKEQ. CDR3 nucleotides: TGTGCCAGCAGCCACCTCTTCGGGGAGCTGTTTTTT. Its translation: CASSHLFGELFF.

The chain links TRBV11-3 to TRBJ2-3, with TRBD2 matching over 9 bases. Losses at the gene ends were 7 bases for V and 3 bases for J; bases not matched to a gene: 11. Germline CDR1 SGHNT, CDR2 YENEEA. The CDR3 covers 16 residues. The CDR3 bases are TGTGCCAGCACCATTAACGGCCTAGCGGGAACAGATACGCAGTATTTT. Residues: CASTINGLAGTDTQYF.

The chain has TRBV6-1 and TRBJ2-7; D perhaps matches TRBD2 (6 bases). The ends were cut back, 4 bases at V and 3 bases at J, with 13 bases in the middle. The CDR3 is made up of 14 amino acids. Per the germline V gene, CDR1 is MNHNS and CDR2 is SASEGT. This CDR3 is CASSVGTGLYEQYF. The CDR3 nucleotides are TGTGCCAGCAGTGTTGGGACTGGACTCTACGAGCAGTACTTC.

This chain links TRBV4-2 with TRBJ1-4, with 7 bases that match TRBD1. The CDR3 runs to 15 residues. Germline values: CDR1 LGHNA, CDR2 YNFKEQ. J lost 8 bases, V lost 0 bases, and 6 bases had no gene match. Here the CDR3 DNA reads TGTGCCAGCAGCCAAGATCAGGGGGAGAACGAAAAACTGTTTTTT. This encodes CASSQDQGENEKLFF.

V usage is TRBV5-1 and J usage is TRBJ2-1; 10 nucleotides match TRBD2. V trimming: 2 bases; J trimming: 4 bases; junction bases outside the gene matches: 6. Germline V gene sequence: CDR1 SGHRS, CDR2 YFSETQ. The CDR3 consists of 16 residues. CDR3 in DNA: TGCGCCAGCAGCTTTTCCCTACTAGCGGGGTACAATGAGCAGTTCTTC. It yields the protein CASSFSLLAGYNEQFF.

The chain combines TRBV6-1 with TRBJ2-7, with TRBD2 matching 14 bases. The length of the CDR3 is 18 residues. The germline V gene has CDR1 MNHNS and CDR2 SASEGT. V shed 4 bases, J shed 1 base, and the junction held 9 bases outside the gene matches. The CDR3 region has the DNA TGTGCCAGCAGTGCGACTAGCGGGAGGGCCTCGGGTTCCTACGAGCAGTACTTC. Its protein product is CASSATSGRASGSYEQYF.

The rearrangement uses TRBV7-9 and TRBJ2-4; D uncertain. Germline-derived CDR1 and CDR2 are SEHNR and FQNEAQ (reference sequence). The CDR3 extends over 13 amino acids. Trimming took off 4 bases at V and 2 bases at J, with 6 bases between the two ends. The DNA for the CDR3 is TGTGCCAGCAGCTCCCTCACCAAAAACATTCAGTACTTC. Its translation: CASSSLTKNIQYF.

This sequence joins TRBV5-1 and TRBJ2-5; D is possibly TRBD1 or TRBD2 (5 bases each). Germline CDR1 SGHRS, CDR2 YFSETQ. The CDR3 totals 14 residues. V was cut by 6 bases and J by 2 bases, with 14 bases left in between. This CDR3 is CASTKGTQQETQYF. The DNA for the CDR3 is TGCGCCAGCACAAAAGGGACCCAGCAAGAGACCCAGTACTTC.

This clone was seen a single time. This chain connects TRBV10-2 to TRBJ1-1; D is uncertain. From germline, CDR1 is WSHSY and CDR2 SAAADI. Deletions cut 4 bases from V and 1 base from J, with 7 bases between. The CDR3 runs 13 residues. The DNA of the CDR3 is TGCGCCAGCAGTGGTCCATCGAACACTGAAGCTTTCTTT. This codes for CASSGPSNTEAFF.

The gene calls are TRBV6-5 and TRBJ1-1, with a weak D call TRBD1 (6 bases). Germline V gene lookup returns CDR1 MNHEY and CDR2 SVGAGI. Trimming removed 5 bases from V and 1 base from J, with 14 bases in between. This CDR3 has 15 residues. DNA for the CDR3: TGTGCCAGCAGTAGGAAGGGACACAAGAACACTGAAGCTTTCTTT. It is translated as CASSRKGHKNTEAFF.

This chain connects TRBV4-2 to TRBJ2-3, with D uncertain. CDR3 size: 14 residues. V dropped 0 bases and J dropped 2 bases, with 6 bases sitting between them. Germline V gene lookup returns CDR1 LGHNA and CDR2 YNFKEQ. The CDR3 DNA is TGTGCCAGCAGCCAAGAACTCTTCACAGATACGCAGTATTTT. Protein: CASSQELFTDTQYF.

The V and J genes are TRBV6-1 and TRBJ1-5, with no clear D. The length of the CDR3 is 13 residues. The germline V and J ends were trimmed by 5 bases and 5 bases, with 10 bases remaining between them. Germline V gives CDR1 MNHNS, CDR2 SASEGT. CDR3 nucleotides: TGTGCCAGCAGTACCCTAGAAGATCAGCCCCAGCATTTT. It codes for CASSTLEDQPQHF.

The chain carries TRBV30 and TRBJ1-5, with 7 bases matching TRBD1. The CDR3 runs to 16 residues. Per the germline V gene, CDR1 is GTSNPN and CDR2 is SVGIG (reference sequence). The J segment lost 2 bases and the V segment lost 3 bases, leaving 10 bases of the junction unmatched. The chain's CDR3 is CAWSPGAGQRNQPQHF. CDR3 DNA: TGTGCCTGGAGCCCCGGGGCGGGACAGCGCAATCAGCCCCAGCATTTT.

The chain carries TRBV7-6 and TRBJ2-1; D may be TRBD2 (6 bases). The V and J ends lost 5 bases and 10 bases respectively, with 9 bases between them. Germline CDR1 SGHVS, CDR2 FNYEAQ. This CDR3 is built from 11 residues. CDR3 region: CASSDSGEQFF. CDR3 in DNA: TGTGCCAGCAGCGATAGCGGAGAGCAGTTCTTC. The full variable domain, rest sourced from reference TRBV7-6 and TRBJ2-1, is GAGVSQSPRYKVTKRGQDVALRCDPISGHVSLYWYRQALGQGPEFLTYFNYEAQQDKSGLPNDRFSAERPEGSISTLTIQRTEQRDSAMYRCASSDSGEQFFGPGTRLTVL.

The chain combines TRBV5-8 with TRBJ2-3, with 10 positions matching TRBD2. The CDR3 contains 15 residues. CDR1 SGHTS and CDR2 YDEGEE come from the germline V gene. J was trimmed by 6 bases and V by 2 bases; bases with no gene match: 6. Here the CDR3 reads CASSLSGRALDTQYF. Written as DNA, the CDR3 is TGTGCCAGCAGCTTAAGCGGGAGGGCCCTCGATACGCAGTATTTT.

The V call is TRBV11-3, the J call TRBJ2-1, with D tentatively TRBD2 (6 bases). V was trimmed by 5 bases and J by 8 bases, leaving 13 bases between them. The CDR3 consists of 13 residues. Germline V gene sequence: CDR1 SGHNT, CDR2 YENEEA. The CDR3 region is CASSGSSEDEQFF. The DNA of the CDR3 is TGTGCCAGCAGCGGGTCTAGCGAGGATGAGCAGTTCTTC.

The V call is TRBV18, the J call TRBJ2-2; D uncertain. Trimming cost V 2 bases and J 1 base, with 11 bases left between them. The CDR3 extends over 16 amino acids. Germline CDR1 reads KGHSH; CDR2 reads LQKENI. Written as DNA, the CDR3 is TGTGCCAGCTCACCAAGCAGCCCAGGGAACACCGGGGAGCTGTTTTTT. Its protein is CASSPSSPGNTGELFF.

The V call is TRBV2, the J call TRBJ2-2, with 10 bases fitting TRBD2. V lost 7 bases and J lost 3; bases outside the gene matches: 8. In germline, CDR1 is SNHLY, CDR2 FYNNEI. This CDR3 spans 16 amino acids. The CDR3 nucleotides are TGTGCCAGCACCACCACCGGGACTAGCGACACCGGGGAGCTGTTTTTT. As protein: CASTTTGTSDTGELFF. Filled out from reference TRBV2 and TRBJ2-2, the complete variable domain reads EPEVTQTPSHQVTQMGQEVILRCVPISNHLYFYWYRQILGQKVEFLVSFYNNEISEKSEIFDDQFSVERPDGSNFTLKIRSTKLEDSAMYFCASTTTGTSDTGELFFGEGSRLTVL.